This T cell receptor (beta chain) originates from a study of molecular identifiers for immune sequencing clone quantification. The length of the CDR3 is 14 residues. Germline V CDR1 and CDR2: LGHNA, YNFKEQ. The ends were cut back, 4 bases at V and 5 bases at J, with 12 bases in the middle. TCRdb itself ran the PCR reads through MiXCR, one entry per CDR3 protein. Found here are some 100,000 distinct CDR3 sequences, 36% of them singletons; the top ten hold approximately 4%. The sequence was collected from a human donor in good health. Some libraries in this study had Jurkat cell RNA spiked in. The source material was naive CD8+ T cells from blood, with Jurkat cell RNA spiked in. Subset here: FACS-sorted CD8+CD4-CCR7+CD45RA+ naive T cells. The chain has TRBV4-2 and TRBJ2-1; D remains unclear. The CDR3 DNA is TGTGCCAGCAGCCCCCATTCCAAGGACAATGAGCAGTTCTTC. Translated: CASSPHSKDNEQFF.